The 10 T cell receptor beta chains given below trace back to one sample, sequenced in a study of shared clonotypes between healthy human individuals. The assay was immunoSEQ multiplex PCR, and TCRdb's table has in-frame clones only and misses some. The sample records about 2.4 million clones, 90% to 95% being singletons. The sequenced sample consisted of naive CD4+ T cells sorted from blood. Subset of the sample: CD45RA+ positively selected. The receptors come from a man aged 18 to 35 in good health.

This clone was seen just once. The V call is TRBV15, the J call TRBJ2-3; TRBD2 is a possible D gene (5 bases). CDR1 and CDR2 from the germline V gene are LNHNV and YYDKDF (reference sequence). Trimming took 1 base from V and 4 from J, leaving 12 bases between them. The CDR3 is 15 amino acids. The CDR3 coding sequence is TGTGCCACCAGCAGAGCCCCCCAACTAGCAGATACGCAGTATTTT. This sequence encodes CATSRAPQLADTQYF.

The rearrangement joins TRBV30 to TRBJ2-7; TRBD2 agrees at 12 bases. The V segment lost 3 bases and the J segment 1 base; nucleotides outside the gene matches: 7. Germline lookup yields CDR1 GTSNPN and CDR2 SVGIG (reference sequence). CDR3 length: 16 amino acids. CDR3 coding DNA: TGTGCCTGGAGGAGCGGAACTAGCGGGGGGTCCTACGAGCAGTACTTC. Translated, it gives CAWRSGTSGGSYEQYF.

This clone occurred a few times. The CDR3 here is CAISVPGHSEAFF. CDR3 DNA sequence: TGTGCCATCAGTGTCCCGGGACATTCCGAAGCTTTCTTT. J is TRBJ1-1 and V is TRBV10-3; the D gene is possibly TRBD1 (6 bases). CDR3 size: 13 residues. Germline V gives CDR1 ENHRY, CDR2 SYGVKD. Trimming cost V 4 bases and J 8 bases, with 14 bases left between them.

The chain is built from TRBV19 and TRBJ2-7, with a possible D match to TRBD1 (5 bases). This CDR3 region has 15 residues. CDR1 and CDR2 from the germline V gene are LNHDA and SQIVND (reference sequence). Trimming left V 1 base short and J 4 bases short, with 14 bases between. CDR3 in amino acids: CASSIGGRNPYEQYF. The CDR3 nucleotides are TGTGCCAGTAGTATAGGGGGCCGGAACCCTTACGAGCAGTACTTC. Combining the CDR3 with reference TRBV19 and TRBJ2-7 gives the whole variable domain DGGITQSPKYLFRKEGQNVTLSCEQNLNHDAMYWYRQDPGQGLRLIYYSQIVNDFQKGDIAEGYSVSREKKESFPLTVTSAQKNPTAFYLCASSIGGRNPYEQYFGPGTRLTVT.

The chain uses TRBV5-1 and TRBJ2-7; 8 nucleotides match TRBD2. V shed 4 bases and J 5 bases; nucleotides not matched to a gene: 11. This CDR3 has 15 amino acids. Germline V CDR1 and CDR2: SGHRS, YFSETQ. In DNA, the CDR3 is TGCGCCAGCAGCCCTTTTTCGGGAGGGCCCGACGAGCAGTACTTC. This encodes CASSPFSGGPDEQYF.

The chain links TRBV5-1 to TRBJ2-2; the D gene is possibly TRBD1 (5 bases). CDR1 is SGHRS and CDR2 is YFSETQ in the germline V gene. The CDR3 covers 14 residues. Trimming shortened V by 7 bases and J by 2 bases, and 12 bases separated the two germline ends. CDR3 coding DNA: TGCGCCAGCGGTCCCACAGGAAACACCGGGGAGCTGTTTTTT. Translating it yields CASGPTGNTGELFF.

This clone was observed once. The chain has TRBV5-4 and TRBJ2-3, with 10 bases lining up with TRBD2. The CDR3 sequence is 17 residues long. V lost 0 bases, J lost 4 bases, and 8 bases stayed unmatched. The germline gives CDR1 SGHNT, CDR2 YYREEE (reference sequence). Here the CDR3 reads CASSLGGLAGEADTQYF. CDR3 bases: TGTGCCAGCAGCTTGGGGGGGCTAGCGGGAGAAGCAGATACGCAGTATTTT.

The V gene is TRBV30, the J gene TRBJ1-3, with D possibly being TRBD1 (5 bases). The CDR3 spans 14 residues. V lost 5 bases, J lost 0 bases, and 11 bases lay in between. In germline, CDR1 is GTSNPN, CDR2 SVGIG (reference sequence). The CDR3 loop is CAWGDSFSGNTIYF. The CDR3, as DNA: TGTGCCTGGGGCGACAGCTTCTCTGGAAACACCATATATTTT.

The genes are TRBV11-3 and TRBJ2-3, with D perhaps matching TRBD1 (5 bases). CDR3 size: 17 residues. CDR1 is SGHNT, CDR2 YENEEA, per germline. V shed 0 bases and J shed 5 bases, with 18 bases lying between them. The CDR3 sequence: CASSLDLKGQGGDTQYF. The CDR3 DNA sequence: TGTGCCAGCAGCTTAGATCTAAAGGGGCAGGGCGGAGATACGCAGTATTTT.

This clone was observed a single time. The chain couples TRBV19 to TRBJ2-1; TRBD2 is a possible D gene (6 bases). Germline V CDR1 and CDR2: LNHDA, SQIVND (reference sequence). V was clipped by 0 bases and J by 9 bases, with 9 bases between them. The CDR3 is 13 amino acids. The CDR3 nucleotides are TGTGCCAGTAGTATAGAAGGGCGGGGTGAGCAGTTCTTC. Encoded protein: CASSIEGRGEQFF.